A selection of T cell receptor beta chains follows, all from one sample in a study of T cell responses to AZD1222 COVID-19 vaccine. Produced via immunoSEQ multiplex PCR; TCRdb's table is partial and in-frame only. The sample lists 100,000 to 150,000 clones, 93% occurring once. The source was peripheral blood, collected on day 0 of AZD1222 vaccination. These receptor sequences come from an adult in good health. Both conserved end residues are part of each CDR3. D genes are given only for firm matches. Clone size is not always given. Where it is, it says once, few, many or a class for expanded clones.

TRBJ2-3 | - | TRBV12-5 | - | CASGKTDTDTQYF | TGTGCTAGTGGTAAGACAGACACAGATACGCAGTATTTT
TRBJ1-3 | - | TRBV5-1 | once | CASSIGSGNTIYF | TGCGCCAGCAGCATAGGATCGGGAAACACCATATATTTT
TRBJ1-1 | - | TRBV5-1 | - | CASSYAGQTEAFF | TGCGCCAGCAGTTATGCTGGACAGACTGAAGCTTTCTTT
TRBJ2-2 | - | TRBV7-2 | - | CASSQDRNTGELFF | TGTGCCAGCAGCCAGGACCGCAACACCGGGGAGCTGTTTTTT
TRBJ2-7 | TRBD2 | TRBV7-2 | - | CASSLVLAVAYEQYF | TGTGCCAGCAGCTTAGTACTAGCGGTGGCCTACGAGCAGTACTTC
TRBJ2-5 | TRBD2 | TRBV4-3 | once | CASSLAGGGHQETQYF | TGCGCCAGCAGCCTAGCGGGAGGAGGACACCAAGAGACCCAGTACTTC
TRBJ2-1 | - | TRBV7-2 | - | CASSLGLALNEQFF | TGTGCCAGCAGCTTAGGGTTAGCTCTCAATGAGCAGTTCTTC
TRBJ2-7 | - | TRBV5-1 | - | CASSLVGYEQYF | TGCGCCAGCAGCTTGGTTGGGTACGAGCAGTACTTC
TRBJ1-1 | - | TRBV7-9 | few | CASSLVMGPHTEAFF | TGTGCCAGCAGCTTAGTGATGGGCCCACACACTGAAGCTTTCTTT
TRBJ2-1 | TRBD2 | TRBV10-3 | - | CAISEKRGGNNEQFF | TGTGCCATCAGTGAAAAGCGGGGGGGTAACAATGAGCAGTTCTTC
TRBJ1-3 | - | TRBV28 | - | CASSFFGVDTIYF | TGTGCCAGCAGTTTTTTCGGTGTAGACACCATATATTTT
TRBJ2-5 | TRBD2 | TRBV3-1/TRBV3-2 | - | CASSQGIAGGSTETQYF | TGTGCCAGCAGCCAGGGAATAGCGGGGGGGTCGACGGAGACCCAGTACTTC
TRBJ1-1 | TRBD1 | TRBV30 | - | CAWTLAGTANTEAFF | TGTGCCTGGACGTTAGCCGGGACAGCGAACACTGAAGCTTTCTTT
TRBJ1-1 | - | TRBV9 | - | CASSVEGFGTEAFF | TGTGCCAGCAGCGTAGAAGGGTTCGGCACTGAAGCTTTCTTT
TRBJ2-1 | - | TRBV7-2 | - | CASSLGTGRVNEQFF | TGTGCCAGCAGCTTAGGTACGGGACGGGTCAATGAGCAGTTCTTC
TRBJ2-7 | - | TRBV30 | - | CAWSAAGYEQYF | TGTGCCTGGAGTGCCGCAGGCTACGAGCAGTACTTC
TRBJ1-1 | - | TRBV24-1 | - | CATSDLHPALQGLGRNTEAFF | TGTGCCACCAGTGATTTGCACCCCGCACTACAGGGCTTGGGCCGAAACACTGAAGCTTTCTTT
TRBJ2-1 | - | TRBV7-8 | - | CATNVDRSSYNEQFF | TGTGCCACCAACGTCGACAGGTCCTCCTACAATGAGCAGTTCTTC
TRBJ2-7 | - | TRBV11-2 | few | CASSLSPGDEQYF | TGTGCCAGCAGCTTGAGCCCCGGGGACGAGCAGTACTTC
TRBJ1-3 | - | TRBV5-1 | - | CASSLAPRWRNTIYF | TGCGCCAGCAGCTTGGCCCCGCGGTGGCGAAACACCATATATTTT
TRBJ1-2 | TRBD1 | TRBV3-1/TRBV3-2 | - | CASSQGDRPYGYTF | TGTGCCAGCAGCCAAGGGGACAGGCCCTATGGCTACACCTTC
TRBJ2-2 | TRBD1 | TRBV20-1 | - | CSASEGQAFLGTGELFF | TGCAGTGCTAGTGAAGGACAGGCGTTTCTGGGAACCGGGGAGCTGTTTTTT
TRBJ1-2 | TRBD1 | TRBV30 | - | CAWRGDRGSGYTF | TGTGCCTGGAGGGGGGACAGGGGAAGTGGCTACACCTTC
TRBJ2-5 | - | TRBV28 | - | CASSEGETQYF | TGTGCCAGCAGTGAAGGGGAGACCCAGTACTTC
TRBJ1-1 | - | TRBV11-3 | - | CASSQNNGYEAFF | TGTGCCAGCAGCCAGAACAATGGATATGAAGCTTTCTTT
TRBJ1-4 | TRBD1 | TRBV2 | - | CASSDGTGQEKLFF | TGTGCCAGCAGTGACGGGACAGGGCAAGAAAAACTGTTTTTT
TRBJ2-2 | - | TRBV28 | - | CAIRENPPGELFF | TGTGCCATCCGGGAGAACCCACCCGGGGAGCTGTTTTTT
TRBJ2-3 | - | TRBV6-5 | - | CASSYRAASTDTQYF | TGTGCCAGCAGTTACCGGGCAGCCAGCACAGATACGCAGTATTTT
TRBJ1-2 | - | TRBV9 | - | CASSVVSQANYGYTF | TGTGCCAGCAGCGTAGTCTCACAGGCTAACTATGGCTACACCTTC
TRBJ1-1 | - | TRBV5-1 | - | CASSLVPRGLITEAFF | TGCGCCAGCAGCTTGGTTCCCCGGGGGCTCATCACTGAAGCTTTCTTT
TRBJ1-5 | - | TRBV15 | - | CATSWRGQQPQHF | TGTGCCACCAGCTGGCGGGGGCAACAGCCCCAGCATTTT
TRBJ1-4 | TRBD1 | TRBV3-1/TRBV3-2 | - | CASSLGTATTNEKLFF | TGTGCCAGCAGCCTCGGGACAGCAACAACTAATGAAAAACTGTTTTTT
TRBJ1-1 | - | TRBV7-2 | - | CASSLALRGANTEAFF | TGTGCCAGCAGCTTAGCGCTAAGGGGGGCGAACACTGAAGCTTTCTTT
TRBJ1-5 | - | TRBV28 | - | CAARGSGSWSNQPQHF | TGTGCCGCTAGGGGCAGCGGTTCATGGAGCAATCAGCCCCAGCATTTT
TRBJ1-3 | - | TRBV7-8 | - | CASSLGSYGNTIYF | TGTGCCAGCAGCTTAGGGAGTTATGGAAACACCATATATTTT
TRBJ2-1 | - | TRBV29-1 | - | CSVDGAGTVQFF | TGCAGCGTTGATGGGGCAGGTACAGTGCAGTTCTTC
TRBJ2-7 | - | TRBV7-3 | - | CASSSDRTSYEQYF | TGTGCCAGCAGTTCCGACAGGACCTCCTACGAGCAGTACTTC
TRBJ2-1 | TRBD2 | TRBV19 | - | CASSIAGGLGEQFF | TGTGCCAGTAGTATAGCGGGGGGGCTGGGAGAGCAGTTCTTC
TRBJ1-4 | TRBD1 | TRBV2 | - | CASSLFGQDNEKLFF | TGTGCCAGCAGTTTATTTGGACAGGACAATGAAAAACTGTTTTTT
TRBJ1-4 | - | TRBV2 | - | CASSGTGKLFF | TGTGCCAGCAGCGGGACCGGGAAACTGTTTTTT
TRBJ2-7 | - | TRBV6-5 | - | CASSPGRTSYEQYF | TGTGCCAGCAGTCCGGGTCGAACGTCCTACGAGCAGTACTTC
TRBJ1-1 | - | TRBV7-3 | - | CASSSAGGPEAFF | TGTGCCAGCAGCTCGGCGGGGGGACCTGAAGCTTTCTTT